These T cell receptor beta chains were read from a single sample in a study of graft-versus-host responses after intestinal transplantation. No antigen is known for these receptors. Measured with immunoSEQ multiplex PCR; TCRdb has only the in-frame clones, and not every one. Of about 120,000 clones listed, about 95% are singletons. The input for sequencing was unstimulated CD8+ T cells sorted from spleen or lymph node cells, taken before intestinal transplant. These receptors were taken from a human donor who received an intestinal transplant. The CDR3 runs from the conserved cysteine through the conserved F or W. Each record gives: D gene, V gene, J gene, clone size, CDR3 DNA, CDR3 protein. A D gene is named only where the DNA matches it firmly. Only some rows state a clone size, as once, few, many or a class for expanded clones.

>NA|TRBV6-1|TRBJ1-1|NA
TGTGCCAGCAGTTGGGGAAACACTGAAGCTTTCTTT
CASSWGNTEAFF
>TRBD2|TRBV28|TRBJ2-7|NA
TGTGCCAGCAGCCCTAGCGGGAGGCTGTACTACGAGCAGTACTTC
CASSPSGRLYYEQYF
>TRBD1|TRBV4-1|TRBJ2-7|NA
TGCGCCAGCAGCCAAGATTACAGGGGCCCCTACGAGCAGTACTTC
CASSQDYRGPYEQYF
>NA|TRBV27|TRBJ1-4|NA
TGTGCCAGCAGTTTTTGGCCGGCTGGGGCACTGTTTTTT
CASSFWPAGALFF
>TRBD1|TRBV11-2|TRBJ2-7|NA
TGTGCCAGCAGCTTGAGGAATGGTACAGGGGGTAGGTGGGAGCAGTACTTC
CASSLRNGTGGRWEQYF
>NA|TRBV4-1|TRBJ2-1|NA
TGCGCCAGCAGCCTCCAGGCCCTCTCTGATGAGCAGTTCTTC
CASSLQALSDEQFF
>TRBD2|TRBV5-6|TRBJ2-1|NA
TGTGCCAGCAGCTTGGAATGGGGGGAGGGGCGGTACAATGAGCAGTTCTTC
CASSLEWGEGRYNEQFF
>TRBD1|TRBV28|TRBJ1-1|once
TGTGCCAGCAGTTTATCCGACAGGGGGACTGAAGCTTTCTTT
CASSLSDRGTEAFF
>NA|TRBV6-5|TRBJ2-7|NA
TGTGCCAGCAGTTCGTTAAGGGCCTCCTACGAGCAGTACTTC
CASSSLRASYEQYF
>NA|TRBV18|TRBJ2-3|NA
TGTGCCAGCTCCCCTTACAGCGCTAACTTATGGGTAGATACGCAGTATTTT
CASSPYSANLWVDTQYF
>NA|TRBV9|TRBJ2-2|NA
TGTGCCAGCAGCGTCCCGTCGGTCGGGGAGCTGTTTTTT
CASSVPSVGELFF
>NA|TRBV27|TRBJ2-3|NA
TGTGCCAGCAGCCTCTTCCCCCGACGGAGCACAGATACGCAGTATTTT
CASSLFPRRSTDTQYF
>NA|TRBV5-6|TRBJ2-7|NA
TGTGCCAGCAGCCTAGAGTCCTACGAGCAGTACTTC
CASSLESYEQYF
>NA|TRBV18|TRBJ2-3|NA
TGTGCCAGCTCACCACCCCCTTGGAGCCTGGAACCCGGAGTCGATACGCAGTATTTT
CASSPPPWSLEPGVDTQYF
>NA|TRBV28|TRBJ2-1|once
TGTGCCAGCAGTTTAGGTGGTGGGGGCTATATTTACAATGAGCAGTTCTTC
CASSLGGGGYIYNEQFF
>NA|TRBV6-5|TRBJ1-5|NA
TGTGCCAGCAGTAACGGTGGGGAGCAGCCCCAGCATTTT
CASSNGGEQPQHF
>NA|TRBV2|TRBJ1-1|NA
TGTGCCAGCAGGGAAGCTTTCTTT
CASREAFF
>TRBD2|TRBV4-1|TRBJ2-7|NA
TGCGCCAGCAGCCAAGGCCCGGGGGGGACCTACGAGCAGTACTTC
CASSQGPGGTYEQYF
>TRBD2|TRBV10-3|TRBJ2-1|NA
TGTGCCATCGGGACTAGCGGGAGAGTTAATGAGCAGTTCTTC
CAIGTSGRVNEQFF
>NA|TRBV28|TRBJ2-5|NA
TGTGCCAGCAGTTTGGCAGAGGAGTGGGTCCAGACCCAGTACTTC
CASSLAEEWVQTQYF
>TRBD2|TRBV11-1|TRBJ2-7|once
TGTGCCAGCAGCTTAGCGGTTAGCGGGGGGCCCATCTCCTACGAGCAGTACTTC
CASSLAVSGGPISYEQYF
>NA|TRBV9|TRBJ2-7|once
TGTGCCAGCAGCGTAGGGTCGTCCGAGCAGTACTTC
CASSVGSSEQYF
>NA|TRBV6-5|TRBJ1-2|NA
TGTGCCAGCAGTTACGGCGCAGGGGCGAGTTATGGCTACACCTTC
CASSYGAGASYGYTF
>TRBD1|TRBV9|TRBJ2-3|NA
TGTGCCAGCAGCGTAGCTCAGGGGGAGAGCACAGATACGCAGTATTTT
CASSVAQGESTDTQYF
>NA|TRBV5-6|TRBJ2-1|NA
TGTGCCAGCAGCTTGGCGTCCCACGGATACTACAATGAGCAGTTCTTC
CASSLASHGYYNEQFF
>NA|TRBV28|TRBJ2-7|NA
TGTGCCAGCAGTGCCAACTGGGACTCCTACGAGCAGTACTTC
CASSANWDSYEQYF
>NA|TRBV25-1|TRBJ2-5|NA
TGTGCCAGCAGTGACGCGGGGATGGAGACCCAGTACTTC
CASSDAGMETQYF
>TRBD2|TRBV27|TRBJ2-5|once
TGTGCCAGCCAACTTAGCGGGAGGGTCTTCGAGACCCAGTACTTC
CASQLSGRVFETQYF
>NA|TRBV28|TRBJ1-5|NA
TGTGCCAGCAGTTTAGTTAGCAATCAGCCCCAGCATTTT
CASSLVSNQPQHF
>NA|TRBV6-6|TRBJ2-1|NA
TGTGCCAGCAGTTACTCTCCTAGCTACTCCTACAATGAGCAGTTCTTC
CASSYSPSYSYNEQFF
>NA|TRBV28|TRBJ2-7|NA
TGTGCCAGCAGTTACTCCGAACTGGAGCAGTACTTC
CASSYSELEQYF
>TRBD1|TRBV6-1|TRBJ2-7|few
TGTGCCAGCAGTGAAGCAGGGACAGGAGTCCACGAGCAGTACTTC
CASSEAGTGVHEQYF
>TRBD2|TRBV6-1|TRBJ2-1|NA
TGTGCCAGCCCACTAGCGGGAGTCTACAATGAGCAGTTCTTC
CASPLAGVYNEQFF
>NA|TRBV6-1|TRBJ2-7|NA
TGTGCCAGCAGTGGAAACGGTCAAACCTACGAGCAGTACTTC
CASSGNGQTYEQYF
>NA|TRBV5-1|TRBJ2-5|NA
TGCGCCAGCAGCTTGAATCAAGAGACCCAGTACTTC
CASSLNQETQYF
>NA|TRBV28|TRBJ2-2|NA
TGTGCCAGCAGTTTATACCCAGGGGACACCGGGGAGCTGTTTTTT
CASSLYPGDTGELFF
>NA|TRBV7-3|TRBJ2-7|NA
TGTGCCAGCAGCCCCCACAGGGTTTGCGAGCAGTACTTC
CASSPHRVCEQYF
>NA|TRBV4-1|TRBJ2-1|NA
TGCGCCAGCAGCCAAGGAACGGGAGCCAATGAGCAGTTCTTC
CASSQGTGANEQFF
>TRBD1|TRBV28|TRBJ2-1|NA
TGTGCCAGCAATCCGACAGGGATACACAATGAGCAGTTCTTC
CASNPTGIHNEQFF
>TRBD2|TRBV27|TRBJ2-1|NA
TGTGCCAGCAGTTTATCGATTCGAGCGGGAGGTTCGGGGGGAGAGCAGTTCTTC
CASSLSIRAGGSGGEQFF
>TRBD2|TRBV7-2|TRBJ2-1|few
TGTGCCAGCATTCCCGGGCTAGCGGGAAGGGGAGAGCAGTTCTTC
CASIPGLAGRGEQFF
>TRBD2|TRBV19|TRBJ2-1|NA
TGTGCCAGTACGGGCAGTTCCTTAGCGGGAGCCCTCAATGAGCAGTTCTTC
CASTGSSLAGALNEQFF
>NA|TRBV30|TRBJ2-1|once
TGTGCCTGGAGTGTACAAGTAGATGAGCAGTTCTTC
CAWSVQVDEQFF
>NA|TRBV19|TRBJ1-4|NA
TGTGCCACTGGGCACTGGGGACAAAAAAGGGGTAATGAAAAACTGTTTTTT
CATGHWGQKRGNEKLFF
>TRBD1|TRBV11-1|TRBJ1-1|NA
TGTGCCAGCAGCTTCCTTTCAGGGGGCGGCACTGAAGCTTTCTTT
CASSFLSGGGTEAFF
>TRBD1|TRBV19|TRBJ1-5|NA
TGTGCCAGTACCAGGCAGGGGGCGAACAATCAGCCCCAGCATTTT
CASTRQGANNQPQHF
>TRBD2|TRBV27|TRBJ2-3|NA
TGTGCCAGCAGTTCGGGACTAGCGGGCACAGATACGCAGTATTTT
CASSSGLAGTDTQYF
>NA|TRBV7-6|TRBJ2-6|NA
TGTGCCAGCAGCCCCTTTGGGGCGGGATACGAGGCCAACGTCCTGACTTTC
CASSPFGAGYEANVLTF
>NA|TRBV28|TRBJ2-1|NA
TGTGCCAGCAGTTTTTACGCCGGGACCCCCAATGAGCAGTTCTTC
CASSFYAGTPNEQFF
>NA|TRBV7-8|TRBJ2-3|NA
TGTGCCAGCAGCTCCCAAATTAGCCGGGCAGGTACGCAGTATTTT
CASSSQISRAGTQYF
>NA|TRBV5-6|TRBJ1-2|NA
TGTGCCAGCAGCTACGGGGAAGGGGGCTACACCTTC
CASSYGEGGYTF